One sample yielded the 6 T cell receptor beta chains listed below, sequenced in a study of blood T cell repertoires in COVID-19. Profiled with immunoSEQ multiplex PCR; TCRdb holds only in-frame clones, not every one. The sample carries over 100,000 clones, approximately 80% recorded once. Sequenced: peripheral blood. These receptors all come from a woman aged 70-85 years with acute or convalescent COVID-19.

The V call is TRBV7-2, the J call TRBJ1-5; D unclear. Trimming shortened V by 5 bases and J by 0 bases, and 8 bases separated the two germline ends. This CDR3 region has 14 residues. CDR1 and CDR2 from the germline V gene are SGHTA and FQGNSA. CDR3 sequence (DNA): TGTGCCAGCAGCCTTGCGGTTAGCAATCAGCCCCAGCATTTT. Its translation is CASSLAVSNQPQHF.

This chain joins TRBV7-8 and TRBJ2-2; 8 nucleotides agree with TRBD1. Trimming removed 3 bases from V and 1 base from J; junction bases left unmatched: 4. Germline assignment: CDR1 SGHVS and CDR2 FQNEAQ. The CDR3 runs 16 residues. The CDR3 spells CASSFSGTGNTGELFF. For the CDR3, the DNA is TGTGCCAGCAGCTTTTCCGGGACAGGGAACACCGGGGAGCTGTTTTTT.

J is TRBJ2-1 and V is TRBV2; TRBD2 agrees at 10 bases. Per the germline V gene, CDR1 is SNHLY and CDR2 is FYNNEI. The ends lost 4 bases at V and 7 bases at J; junction bases unmatched: 7. The CDR3 sequence is 15 residues long. This chain's CDR3 is CASSASGGAFNEQFF. DNA for the CDR3: TGTGCCAGCAGTGCCAGCGGGGGGGCCTTTAATGAGCAGTTCTTC.

The gene calls are TRBV5-5 and TRBJ1-1, with 7 bases aligning to TRBD1. J was trimmed by 1 base and V by 4 bases; bases with no gene match: 10. Germline CDR1 is SGHKS and CDR2 is YYEKEE (reference sequence). The CDR3 covers 16 residues. Here the CDR3 DNA reads TGTGCCAGCAGCCTGTCCGAGACAGGGAGGAACACTGAAGCTTTCTTT. Encoded protein: CASSLSETGRNTEAFF.

The chain couples TRBV2 to TRBJ2-5; 7 positions match TRBD1. The germline CDR1 and CDR2 sequences are SNHLY and FYNNEI. The J segment lost 2 bases and the V segment lost 5 bases, leaving 2 bases of the junction unmatched. The CDR3 loop spans 13 amino acids. This chain's CDR3 is CASSLDRQETQYF. The CDR3 coding sequence is TGTGCCAGCAGTTTGGACAGGCAAGAGACCCAGTACTTC. Full variable domain (outside the CDR3, taken from reference TRBV2 and TRBJ2-5): EPEVTQTPSHQVTQMGQEVILRCVPISNHLYFYWYRQILGQKVEFLVSFYNNEISEKSEIFDDQFSVERPDGSNFTLKIRSTKLEDSAMYFCASSLDRQETQYFGPGTRLLVL.

The chain couples TRBV12-5 to TRBJ2-1; unclear D gene. The CDR3 loop spans 14 amino acids. The V end was cut by 6 bases, the J end by 1 base, with 10 bases between. Germline V gene data show CDR1 as LGHNT and CDR2 as FRNRAP. The CDR3 spells CASGPADSYNEQFF. In DNA form, the CDR3 reads TGTGCTAGTGGCCCCGCAGATTCCTACAATGAGCAGTTCTTC.